These T cell receptor beta chains were read from a single sample in a study of T cell responses to AZD1222 COVID-19 vaccine. This table comes from immunoSEQ multiplex PCR, and its TCRdb copy is limited to in-frame clones, with some not included. The sample lists 150,000 to 200,000 clones, roughly nine tenths occurring once. This specimen was peripheral blood, taken 28 days after the second AZD1222 dose. Every receptor here comes from an adult who received the AZD1222 COVID-19 vaccine. CDR3s include the opening cysteine and the closing phenylalanine or tryptophan. D genes are given only for firm matches. Only some rows state a clone size, as once, few, many or a class for expanded clones.

V gene: TRBV28; clone size: once; J gene: TRBJ1-1; D gene: -; CDR3 DNA: TGTGCCAGCAGGGCAGGCCCCCCTCGTGAAGCTTTCTTT; CDR3 protein: CASRAGPPREAFF
V gene: TRBV2; clone size: once; J gene: TRBJ1-2; D gene: TRBD1; CDR3 DNA: TGTGCCAGCAGTGGCGAGGGACAGGTCTATGGCTACACCTTC; CDR3 protein: CASSGEGQVYGYTF
V gene: TRBV5-1; clone size: -; J gene: TRBJ1-4; D gene: -; CDR3 DNA: TGCGCCAGCAGCTTGGCCCCATGGGCAGCAACTAATGAAAAACTGTTTTTT; CDR3 protein: CASSLAPWAATNEKLFF
V gene: TRBV27; clone size: -; J gene: TRBJ2-1; D gene: -; CDR3 DNA: TGTGCCAGCAGTTTAGTTGGGCAGAGCTCCTACAATGAGCAGTTCTTC; CDR3 protein: CASSLVGQSSYNEQFF
V gene: TRBV5-1; clone size: few; J gene: TRBJ1-5; D gene: -; CDR3 DNA: TGCGCCAGCAGCATCGACTTAAATCAGCCCCAGCATTTT; CDR3 protein: CASSIDLNQPQHF
V gene: TRBV3-1/TRBV3-2; clone size: -; J gene: TRBJ1-5; D gene: TRBD1; CDR3 DNA: TGTGCCAGCAGCCAGACAGGGGGCAATCAGCCCCAGCATTTT; CDR3 protein: CASSQTGGNQPQHF
V gene: TRBV5-5; clone size: -; J gene: TRBJ1-1; D gene: -; CDR3 DNA: TGTGCCAGCAGCTTGAGGTTTTACAGTCTAGTAACTGAAGCTTTCTTT; CDR3 protein: CASSLRFYSLVTEAFF
V gene: TRBV5-6; clone size: -; J gene: TRBJ2-1; D gene: TRBD1; CDR3 DNA: TGTGCCAGCAGCCCGGACAGGGGTGAGCAGTTCTTC; CDR3 protein: CASSPDRGEQFF
V gene: TRBV29-1; clone size: -; J gene: TRBJ1-1; D gene: -; CDR3 DNA: TGCAGCGTTGTGGATCTCACTGAAGCTTTCTTT; CDR3 protein: CSVVDLTEAFF
V gene: TRBV7-2; clone size: -; J gene: TRBJ2-7; D gene: -; CDR3 DNA: TGTGCCAGCAGCTTTCGAAGTTTGACCTACGAGCAGTACTTC; CDR3 protein: CASSFRSLTYEQYF
V gene: TRBV19; clone size: -; J gene: TRBJ1-1; D gene: TRBD1; CDR3 DNA: TGTGCCAGTAGGTCCGCAGGGGGCACTGAAGCTTTCTTT; CDR3 protein: CASRSAGGTEAFF
V gene: TRBV7-2; clone size: -; J gene: TRBJ2-5; D gene: -; CDR3 DNA: TGTGCCAGCAGCTTACCACAGGGCTACCAAGAGACCCAGTACTTC; CDR3 protein: CASSLPQGYQETQYF
V gene: TRBV6-1; clone size: once; J gene: TRBJ1-5; D gene: -; CDR3 DNA: TGTGCCAGCAGTGATATGGGGCAAGGTAATCAGCCCCAGCATTTT; CDR3 protein: CASSDMGQGNQPQHF
V gene: TRBV18; clone size: -; J gene: TRBJ1-5; D gene: TRBD1; CDR3 DNA: TGTGCCAGCTCACCACAGGGCGAACAGGGGGCCGGTCAGCCCCAGCATTTT; CDR3 protein: CASSPQGEQGAGQPQHF
V gene: TRBV15; clone size: -; J gene: TRBJ1-2; D gene: -; CDR3 DNA: TGTGCCACCAGCAGAGTGGCCAGTTCCTATGGCTACACCTTC; CDR3 protein: CATSRVASSYGYTF
V gene: TRBV12-5; clone size: -; J gene: TRBJ1-2; D gene: TRBD1; CDR3 DNA: TGTGCTAGTGGTGACCCGGGACAGTCTGGGGGCTACACCTTC; CDR3 protein: CASGDPGQSGGYTF
V gene: TRBV7-9; clone size: -; J gene: TRBJ1-3; D gene: -; CDR3 DNA: TGTGCCAGCAGCTTGACGGAGGCCGGAAACACCATATATTTT; CDR3 protein: CASSLTEAGNTIYF
V gene: TRBV5-1; clone size: -; J gene: TRBJ2-5; D gene: -; CDR3 DNA: TGCGCCAGCAGCTTGGGAGGAGCTGTTGAGACCCAGTACTTC; CDR3 protein: CASSLGGAVETQYF
V gene: TRBV28; clone size: -; J gene: TRBJ1-3; D gene: -; CDR3 DNA: TGTGCCAGCAGTTTCCCTGGATCTGGAAACACCATATATTTT; CDR3 protein: CASSFPGSGNTIYF
V gene: TRBV10-3; clone size: -; J gene: TRBJ1-2; D gene: TRBD1; CDR3 DNA: TGTGCCATCAGCGGTACAGGGGACTATGGCTACACCTTC; CDR3 protein: CAISGTGDYGYTF
V gene: TRBV10-3; clone size: -; J gene: TRBJ2-2; D gene: -; CDR3 DNA: TGTGCCATCAGTGAGCGCTTTGGGCTAGACACCGGGGAGCTGTTTTTT; CDR3 protein: CAISERFGLDTGELFF
V gene: TRBV5-8; clone size: -; J gene: TRBJ2-1; D gene: -; CDR3 DNA: TGTGCCAGCAGCTTGGCCGGTGGGGAGCAGTTCTTC; CDR3 protein: CASSLAGGEQFF
V gene: TRBV6-5; clone size: -; J gene: TRBJ1-5; D gene: TRBD1; CDR3 DNA: TGTGCCACCACAAGGACAGGGTACAATCAGCCCCAGCATTTT; CDR3 protein: CATTRTGYNQPQHF
V gene: TRBV11-2; clone size: once; J gene: TRBJ2-5; D gene: -; CDR3 DNA: TGTGCCAGCAGCTTAAGCATCCGACCCGTGCAAGAGACCCAGTACTTC; CDR3 protein: CASSLSIRPVQETQYF
V gene: TRBV6-2/TRBV6-3; clone size: -; J gene: TRBJ1-2; D gene: -; CDR3 DNA: TGTGCCAGCAGTTACCCATCCCATGGAGGTGACTATGGCTACACCTTC; CDR3 protein: CASSYPSHGGDYGYTF
V gene: TRBV2; clone size: once; J gene: TRBJ2-7; D gene: -; CDR3 DNA: TGTGCCACCCGAGGTGAGGGAAGCGAGCAGTACTTC; CDR3 protein: CATRGEGSEQYF
V gene: TRBV9; clone size: -; J gene: TRBJ1-2; D gene: -; CDR3 DNA: TGTGCCAGCAGCCCTTTTCTGGGGTCGGACTATGGCTACACCTTC; CDR3 protein: CASSPFLGSDYGYTF
V gene: TRBV7-9; clone size: -; J gene: TRBJ1-2; D gene: -; CDR3 DNA: TGTGCCAGCAGCGTCCGAGAGGCAGTTGGCTACACCTTC; CDR3 protein: CASSVREAVGYTF
V gene: TRBV6-1; clone size: -; J gene: TRBJ1-2; D gene: -; CDR3 DNA: TGTGCCAGCATCGCTGGGGGGTCTGACTATGGCTACACCTTC; CDR3 protein: CASIAGGSDYGYTF
V gene: TRBV19; clone size: few; J gene: TRBJ1-6; D gene: -; CDR3 DNA: TGTGCCAGTAGCGACCCCCGGCGAATTTCCAATTCACCCCTCCACTTT; CDR3 protein: CASSDPRRISNSPLHF
V gene: TRBV4-2; clone size: -; J gene: TRBJ2-3; D gene: TRBD2; CDR3 DNA: TGTGCCAGCAGCCAAGATCTACTAGCGGGGGGATCCCCAGGTACGCAGTATTTT; CDR3 protein: CASSQDLLAGGSPGTQYF
V gene: TRBV19; clone size: -; J gene: TRBJ2-7; D gene: TRBD1; CDR3 DNA: TGTGCCAGTATGGACAGGATAACCTACGAGCAGTACTTC; CDR3 protein: CASMDRITYEQYF